The 7 T cell receptor beta chains below were found in one sample sequenced in a study of identical twins. TCRdb reprocessed the 5' RACE reads with MiXCR, giving one entry per CDR3 protein. The repertoire holds roughly 250,000 distinct CDR3 sequences, with more than 12% as singletons. The sequencing sample was made of memory (CD45RO+) T cells sorted from blood. These receptors all stem from a woman aged 18 to 35 in good health.

The chain uses TRBV2 and TRBJ1-4; a weak D match, TRBD1 (5 bases). The V end was cut by 4 bases, the J end by 5 bases, with 8 bases between. The germline V gene encodes CDR1 SNHLY and CDR2 FYNNEI. The length of the CDR3 is 13 residues. Written as DNA, the CDR3 is TGTGCCAGCAGTGGACAGTTCAATGAAAAACTGTTTTTT. Residues: CASSGQFNEKLFF.

The chain links TRBV20-1 to TRBJ1-2; D may be TRBD1 (6 bases). The CDR3 has 13 residues. Trimming took off 6 bases at V and 4 bases at J, with 15 bases between the two ends. CDR1 DFQATT and CDR2 SNEGSKA come from the germline V gene (reference sequence). CDR3 protein: CSAAGENSYGYTF. The CDR3 nucleotides are TGCAGTGCCGCAGGGGAAAACAGCTATGGCTACACCTTC.

This rearrangement joins TRBV7-9 to TRBJ1-2; D is uncertain. V was pared by 5 bases and J by 6 bases, with 10 bases between. CDR1 and CDR2 (germline): SEHNR, FQNEAQ (reference sequence). The CDR3 runs 12 residues. This chain's CDR3 is CASSSHTDGYTF. CDR3 bases: TGTGCCAGCAGCAGTCACACGGATGGCTACACCTTC.

The rearrangement links TRBV4-3 to TRBJ1-1, with D perhaps matching TRBD1 (5 bases). Trimming removed 2 bases from V and 7 bases from J, with 11 bases in between. Germline CDR1 LGHNA, CDR2 YSLEER. The CDR3 is 13 amino acids. CDR3 protein: CASSQRWGGEAFF. The CDR3 bases are TGCGCCAGCAGCCAACGGTGGGGGGGTGAAGCTTTCTTT.

The rearrangement links TRBV11-2 to TRBJ1-1, with a tentative D call TRBD1 (5 bases). V gave up 5 bases and J gave up 9 bases, with 13 bases separating them. CDR3 length: 12 amino acids. Germline CDR1 SGHAT, CDR2 FQNNGV. CDR3 DNA: TGTGCCAGCAGCCTGCTACAGGTTCAAGCTTTCTTT. The encoded protein is CASSLLQVQAFF.

A few counts support this clonotype. The gene calls are TRBV6-1 and TRBJ1-1; TRBD1 aligns across 7 bases. The J segment lost 6 bases and the V segment lost 6 bases, leaving 10 bases of the junction unmatched. This CDR3 contains 14 residues. Germline CDR1 reads MNHNS; CDR2 reads SASEGT. The DNA of the CDR3 is TGTGCCAGCAGCCTATCCAGGGGGGCCCCTGAAGCTTTCTTT. Its translation: CASSLSRGAPEAFF.

This clonotype was picked up one time. CDR3 protein: CASSWTGQGEKLFF. The CDR3, as DNA: TGTGCCAGCAGTTGGACAGGGCAGGGCGAAAAACTGTTTTTT. V is TRBV6-5 and J is TRBJ1-4, with 8 bases identical to TRBD1. Per the germline V gene, CDR1 is MNHEY and CDR2 is SVGAGI. CDR3 length: 14 residues. V was pared by 4 bases and J by 8 bases, with 6 bases of the junction left unmatched.